The 31 T cell receptor beta chains given below trace back to one sample, sequenced in a study of OX40 agonist ivuxolimab in advanced cancers. Data came from immunoSEQ multiplex PCR; TCRdb stores just in-frame clones and leaves some out. The sample gives about 50,000 clones, 84% of which show up once; 1.2% is in the top ten. Here the sequenced sample was CD4+ or CD8+ T cells sorted from blood, taken in a trial of the OX40 agonist ivuxolimab. Every receptor here comes from an adult with an advanced solid tumor such as melanoma, head and neck, liver or kidney cancer.

This clone was seen a few times. The rearrangement links TRBV19 to TRBJ2-3; no clear D gene. Trimming left V 1 base short and J 4 bases short, with 12 bases between. Germline CDR1 is LNHDA and CDR2 is SQIVND (reference sequence). The CDR3 sequence is 15 residues long. The CDR3 coding sequence is TGTGCCAGTAGTATAGGTGGCACTCACGCAGATACGCAGTATTTT. Translation gives CASSIGGTHADTQYF.

The chain has TRBV6-6 and TRBJ1-4, with D possibly being TRBD1 (5 bases). V was shortened by 5 bases and J by 5 bases, with 9 bases between the two germline ends. CDR1 is MNHNY, CDR2 SVGAGI, per germline (reference sequence). This CDR3 region has 13 residues. CDR3 in DNA: TGTGCCAGCAGTCGGGACTCAAATGAAAAACTGTTTTTT. This encodes CASSRDSNEKLFF.

The V call is TRBV28, the J call TRBJ2-7; maybe TRBD1 (6 bases). CDR1 is MDHEN, CDR2 SYDVKM, per germline. Trimming stripped 3 bases from V and 9 bases from J, with 12 bases between. The CDR3 contains 12 residues. The CDR3 loop reads CASSFGSRGQYF. CDR3 nucleotide sequence: TGTGCCAGCAGTTTCGGGTCCAGGGGGCAGTACTTC.

The chain links TRBV5-6 to TRBJ1-2; unclear D gene. Trimming left V 1 base short and J 1 base short, with 5 bases between. This CDR3 has 13 residues. Germline CDR1 SGHDT, CDR2 YYEEEE. In DNA, the CDR3 is TGTGCCAGCAGCTTGACTGATAACTATGGCTACACCTTC. It specifies CASSLTDNYGYTF.

This chain connects TRBV28 to TRBJ1-1, with D possibly being TRBD1 (6 bases). The CDR3 is 16 residues long. The V end lost 6 bases, the J end lost 1 base, and 18 bases lay between the germline ends. Germline V gene sequence: CDR1 MDHEN, CDR2 SYDVKM. CDR3 sequence: CASSYPAPTGNTEAFF. The CDR3 bases are TGTGCCAGCAGCTACCCCGCCCCGACAGGGAACACTGAAGCTTTCTTT.

The CDR3 region has the DNA TGTGCCAGCAGCTTAAACGTGGGAGAGAAAGATACGCAGTATTTT. Protein product: CASSLNVGEKDTQYF. This sequence joins TRBV7-7 and TRBJ2-3; tentatively, D is TRBD2 (5 bases). The CDR3 is made up of 15 amino acids. V shed 2 bases and J shed 5 bases, with 14 bases lying between them. Germline V gene sequence: CDR1 SSHAT, CDR2 FNYEAQ (reference sequence).

The chain couples TRBV19 to TRBJ1-4, with 10 bases lining up with TRBD1. Germline V CDR1 and CDR2: LNHDA, SQIVND (reference sequence). This CDR3 has 15 amino acids. J gave up 6 bases and V 3 bases, and 4 bases lay outside the gene matches. The CDR3 loop is CASSIDRGRDEKLFF. The DNA for the CDR3 is TGTGCCAGTAGTATTGACAGGGGGCGCGATGAAAAACTGTTTTTT.

This chain links TRBV7-9 with TRBJ2-4, with TRBD1 matching over 8 bases. The trim removed 3 bases at V and 0 bases at J, leaving 4 bases unmatched. CDR1 and CDR2 from the germline V gene are SEHNR and FQNEAQ (reference sequence). This CDR3 has 16 amino acids. DNA for the CDR3: TGTGCCAGCAGCTTTGGGACAGGCCTAGCCAAAAACATTCAGTACTTC. Translation gives CASSFGTGLAKNIQYF.

The gene calls are TRBV19 and TRBJ1-5; D gene uncertain. Looked up from germline, CDR1 is LNHDA and CDR2 is SQIVND (reference sequence). The CDR3 is 16 amino acids. The V gene lost 1 base and the J gene lost 2 bases, with 12 bases spanning the gap. The CDR3 nucleotides read TGTGCCAGTAGTATAGGTCCCGCCGTAGGCAATCAGCCCCAGCATTTT. It encodes CASSIGPAVGNQPQHF.

In this sample, this clone turned up a few times. The chain recombines TRBV7-9 with TRBJ2-1; TRBD1 might be the D (6 bases). The CDR3 length is 17 residues. Trimming cost V 5 bases and J 7 bases, with 24 bases left between them. Germline CDR1 is SEHNR and CDR2 is FQNEAQ (reference sequence). The CDR3 region is CASSPALRQDKRNEQFF. CDR3 in DNA: TGTGCCAGCAGCCCGGCCCTTCGACAGGATAAGAGGAATGAGCAGTTCTTC.

The J gene is TRBJ2-7, the V gene TRBV6-5, with a weak D call TRBD1 (6 bases). The CDR3 is 14 residues long. Germline V gene data show CDR1 as MNHEY and CDR2 as SVGAGI. V lost 6 bases, J lost 0 bases, and 12 bases lay in between. CDR3 in DNA: TGTGCCAGCAGACCTCGACAGGACTCCTACGAGCAGTACTTC. It yields the protein CASRPRQDSYEQYF.

The V and J genes are TRBV6-6 and TRBJ1-1; no clear D. V shed 4 bases and J shed 11 bases, with 17 bases lying between them. The CDR3 has 13 residues. The germline V gene encodes CDR1 MNHNY and CDR2 SVGAGI (reference sequence). The CDR3 region is CASSSDPRGGAFF. The CDR3 DNA follows: TGTGCCAGCAGTTCCGACCCCCGGGGAGGGGCTTTCTTT.

This chain connects TRBV30 to TRBJ1-3; TRBD1 matches at 9 bases. This CDR3 has 17 residues. V lost 2 bases, J lost 1 base, and 9 bases stayed unmatched. Germline CDR1 reads GTSNPN; CDR2 reads SVGIG (reference sequence). The CDR3 DNA is TGTGCCTGGAGTCCCTTATCAGACAGGGGGTCTGGAAACACCATATATTTT. This gives the protein CAWSPLSDRGSGNTIYF.

This sequence joins TRBV28 and TRBJ1-5; no reliable D call. Trimming cost V 6 bases and J 2 bases, with 11 bases left between them. The CDR3 is 14 residues long. Germline values: CDR1 MDHEN, CDR2 SYDVKM. The CDR3 loop is CASREGPGNQPQHF. DNA of the CDR3: TGTGCCAGCAGAGAAGGACCGGGCAATCAGCCCCAGCATTTT.

The V and J genes are TRBV19 and TRBJ2-2; a possible D gene is TRBD2 (6 bases). CDR3 length: 16 residues. Per germline, CDR1 LNHDA and CDR2 SQIVND (reference sequence). Trimming stripped 4 bases from V and 1 base from J, with 13 bases between. CDR3 sequence reads: CASSKSQGGNTGELFF. CDR3 DNA: TGTGCCAGTAGTAAGTCCCAGGGAGGGAACACCGGGGAGCTGTTTTTT.

The chain recombines TRBV11-2 with TRBJ2-7; 8 nucleotides match TRBD2. V trimming: 2 bases; J trimming: 6 bases; junction bases outside the gene matches: 12. The CDR3 runs 16 residues. Germline-derived CDR1 and CDR2 are SGHAT and FQNNGV. The CDR3 DNA is TGTGCCAGCAGCTTACAAGCGGGAGTCCTTTTTGGCGAGCAGTACTTC. Its translation: CASSLQAGVLFGEQYF.

The chain uses TRBV11-2 and TRBJ2-7; tentatively, D is TRBD2 (6 bases). Trimming stripped 1 base from V and 3 bases from J, with 10 bases between. Germline values: CDR1 SGHAT, CDR2 FQNNGV. This CDR3 is 14 amino acids long. The CDR3 coding sequence is TGTGCCAGCAGCTTAGTTTACGGGGGCTACGAGCAGTACTTC. Amino acids: CASSLVYGGYEQYF.

This chain connects TRBV25-1 to TRBJ1-1; a possible D gene is TRBD1 (6 bases). CDR3 length: 16 amino acids. Germline CDR1 is MGHDK and CDR2 is SYGVNS. V dropped 10 bases and J dropped 5 bases, with 26 bases sitting between them. CDR3 loop: CATLIRGATGRTEAFF. CDR3 nucleotide sequence: TGTGCCACCCTTATCAGGGGCGCAACTGGGAGGACTGAAGCTTTCTTT.

In this sample, this clone turned up once. This sequence joins TRBV7-2 and TRBJ1-1; 7 bases fit TRBD1. V lost 6 bases to trimming and J lost 1 base; unmatched junction nucleotides: 2. This CDR3 spans 13 amino acids. Germline CDR1 is SGHTA and CDR2 is FQGNSA. The CDR3 sequence: CASRRTGNTEAFF. CDR3 bases: TGTGCCAGCAGGCGGACAGGGAACACTGAAGCTTTCTTT.

The chain joins TRBV18 to TRBJ1-1; no clear D gene. This CDR3 spans 13 amino acids. Germline CDR1 and CDR2: KGHSH and LQKENI. V was shortened by 1 base and J by 1 base, with 4 bases between the two germline ends. CDR3 in DNA: TGTGCCAGCTCACCACAGCAGAACACTGAAGCTTTCTTT. Protein sequence: CASSPQQNTEAFF.

This clone was recorded once. The rearrangement links TRBV19 to TRBJ2-2; a weak D match, TRBD2 (5 bases). Germline CDR1 is LNHDA and CDR2 is SQIVND (reference sequence). V was cut by 3 bases and J by 7 bases, with 15 bases left in between. The CDR3 is made up of 15 amino acids. The DNA of the CDR3 is TGTGCCAGTAGTATTAGTCTAGCCCCCGGCGGGGAGCTGTTTTTT. Translated: CASSISLAPGGELFF. The full variable domain, its missing parts supplied by reference TRBV19 and TRBJ2-2, is DGGITQSPKYLFRKEGQNVTLSCEQNLNHDAMYWYRQDPGQGLRLIYYSQIVNDFQKGDIAEGYSVSREKKESFPLTVTSAQKNPTAFYLCASSISLAPGGELFFGEGSRLTVL.

The chain combines TRBV29-1 with TRBJ1-1; 8 positions match TRBD1. This CDR3 has 14 amino acids. Germline loops: CDR1 SQVTM, CDR2 ANQGSEA. V lost 7 bases, J lost 0 bases, and 7 bases stayed unmatched. CDR3 loop: CSGDRGDMNTEAFF. The CDR3 bases are TGCAGCGGTGACAGGGGTGATATGAACACTGAAGCTTTCTTT.

The J gene is TRBJ2-5, the V gene TRBV5-5; D is ambiguous. Germline lookup yields CDR1 SGHKS and CDR2 YYEKEE (reference sequence). The CDR3 has 16 residues. V lost 3 bases and J 4 bases, leaving 19 bases between the germline ends. The CDR3 region is CASSYSSRRERETQYF. CDR3 nucleotides: TGTGCCAGCAGCTACTCCTCGAGAAGGGAAAGAGAGACCCAGTACTTC.

This clone was counted between two and nine times. V and J are TRBV4-1 and TRBJ2-3, with TRBD2 matching 7 bases. Germline CDR1 is MGHRA and CDR2 is YSYEKL. V shed 1 base and J 0 bases; nucleotides not matched to a gene: 4. This CDR3 has 16 residues. CDR3 DNA sequence: TGCGCCAGCAGCCAAGTGCTAGCGGTTAGCACAGATACGCAGTATTTT. It yields the protein CASSQVLAVSTDTQYF.

This clone was detected only once. The V and J genes are TRBV5-1 and TRBJ2-3; TRBD2 matches 10 bases. With 4 bases clipped from V and 1 base from J, the junction kept 9 bases outside the gene matches. The germline gives CDR1 SGHRS, CDR2 YFSETQ. The CDR3 has 17 amino acids. The CDR3 region is CASSKLQSGRGTDTQYF. In DNA, the CDR3 is TGCGCCAGCAGCAAGCTTCAGAGCGGGAGGGGCACAGATACGCAGTATTTT.

V usage is TRBV7-9 and J usage is TRBJ1-3; D not resolved. V was clipped by 1 base and J by 2 bases, with 6 bases between them. Looked up from germline, CDR1 is SEHNR and CDR2 is FQNEAQ (reference sequence). This CDR3 is 14 amino acids long. CDR3 DNA: TGTGCCAGCAGCTTAGGGGGTCCTGGAAACACCATATATTTT. Protein product: CASSLGGPGNTIYF. Variable domain in full (rest from reference TRBV7-9 and TRBJ1-3): DTGVSQNPRHKITKRGQNVTFRCDPISEHNRLYWYRQTLGQGPEFLTYFQNEAQLEKSRLLSDRFSAERPKGSFSTLEIQRTEQGDSAMYLCASSLGGPGNTIYFGEGSWLTVV.

The chain recombines TRBV5-4 with TRBJ1-4; unclear D gene. The CDR3 length is 14 residues. The V gene lost 6 bases and the J gene lost 0 bases, with 9 bases spanning the gap. Germline V gene lookup returns CDR1 SGHNT and CDR2 YYREEE (reference sequence). The CDR3 nucleotides read TGTGCCAGCAAACCGGGATCAACTAATGAAAAACTGTTTTTT. This gives the protein CASKPGSTNEKLFF.

This clone was counted a single time. CDR3 protein: CASSYTGRNEQFF. CDR3 DNA sequence: TGTGCCAGTAGTTACACCGGGAGGAATGAGCAGTTCTTC. V gene TRBV19 combines with J gene TRBJ2-1; 7 bases map to TRBD2. CDR1 and CDR2 from the germline V gene are LNHDA and SQIVND (reference sequence). V trimming: 5 bases; J trimming: 7 bases; junction bases outside the gene matches: 5. This CDR3 has 13 amino acids.

The V call is TRBV28, the J call TRBJ1-2; TRBD1 might be the D (5 bases). The germline gives CDR1 MDHEN, CDR2 SYDVKM. V was cut by 5 bases and J by 6 bases, with 19 bases left in between. There are 15 residues in the CDR3. DNA for the CDR3: TGTGCCAGCAGTGCCGACAGCGCCTCTGGGGATGGCTACACCTTC. Translation gives CASSADSASGDGYTF.

The CDR3 nucleotides are TGTGCCAGCAGCATCGGGGAGACCGGGGAGCTGTTTTTT. This sequence encodes CASSIGETGELFF. The chain is built from TRBV5-6 and TRBJ2-2; D might be TRBD2 (5 bases). The V and J ends lost 4 bases and 5 bases respectively, with 9 bases between them. Germline loops: CDR1 SGHDT, CDR2 YYEEEE. The CDR3 is made up of 13 amino acids.

The chain links TRBV10-3 to TRBJ1-2; TRBD1 aligns across 11 bases. The CDR3 runs 17 residues. After removal of 3 bases from V and 14 bases from J, the junction contained 20 bases not matched to a gene. Per germline, CDR1 ENHRY and CDR2 SYGVKD. The DNA of the CDR3 is TGTGCCATCAGTGAACGGACAGGGGGCGCGTCTGGTCGGCTAACAACCTTC. The encoded protein is CAISERTGGASGRLTTF.